This T cell receptor (beta chain) came from a study of regulatory T cells in long-lasting Graves disease (dated by TCRdb to about 2021). Study-wide context: In the newly diagnosed Graves' disease group, patients had been taking antithyroid drugs for less than 3 months. Patients with persistent Graves' disease were compared with patients with newly diagnosed Graves' disease using TCR sequencing and RNA sequencing of peripheral blood. The study was conducted in China and was registered as a clinical trial. A total of about 35 samples underwent TCR sequencing, from roughly 13 patients with persistent Graves' disease and about 20 patients with newly diagnosed Graves' disease. Study-level results and caveats: Only peripheral blood was studied, because thyroid tissue, the primary lesion, was inaccessible. Only the TCR beta chain was sequenced and analyzed. The small sample size was acknowledged by the authors as a limitation that may reduce accuracy. TRBV28, TRBJ1-2 and TRBJ2-5 were preferentially used in persistent disease, while TRBV20-1 and TRBJ2-1 were favored in newly diagnosed disease. A larger number of public clonotypes was shared among persistent patients (around 3,000) than among newly diagnosed patients (about 990). Compared with newly diagnosed patients, persistent Graves' disease patients had lower TCR Shannon entropy and fewer highly expanded clones, which suggests clonal expansion.

This clonotype showed up just a few times. Its antigen has not been determined. No qualities accompany the bases; no much larger clone lies one base away. The time point label, as the study defines it: newly diagnosed GD, antithyroid drugs for less than 3 months. For both TCR sequencing and RNA sequencing, RNA was extracted from PBMCs in TRIzol. Graves' disease was diagnosed according to American Thyroid Association guidelines. The patients came from an endocrinology department in Xi'an, China. Each patient gave 7 to 9.5 milliliters of peripheral blood, collected in an EDTA anticoagulant tube. Ficoll Paque Plus density gradient separation was used to isolate PBMCs, and no further T cell sorting was performed. An Agilent 2100 Bioanalyzer and agarose gel were used to assess RNA quality, and a NanoDrop 2000 was used to measure RNA concentration. V is pruned by 4 bases and J by 2 bases, leaving 7 bases of the junction without a gene match. Its CDR3 holds 15 amino acids, cysteine through phenylalanine. Just CDR3 DNA is preserved here, 45 bases in frame from base 1. The germline V gene (reference sequence) sets CDR1 to SGHKS and CDR2 to YYEKEE.

Receptor libraries were prepared by multiplex PCR. The listed sequencing device is Illumina HiSeq 4000. iRepertoire HTBI primers and Arm-PCR amplification of CDR3 regions were used to construct TCR beta libraries. Gel purification was performed on PCR products prior to sequencing. The study's processing was this. Across samples, 60 to 70 TRBV and 13 to 15 TRBJ segments were identified and used for gene usage analysis of CDR3 amino acid clonotypes. Filtered high-quality paired reads were merged into contigs using COPE and FqMerger. BLAST was used to align contigs to IMGT TRBV, TRBD and TRBJ reference genes, and CDR3 was defined according to IMGT. Clonotypes above 0.1% frequency were classified as highly expanded clones. Shannon entropy was used to measure repertoire diversity, and the Gini coefficient was used to measure V-J evenness. Public clonotypes were defined as clonotypes shared by more than one individual. TCRdb applied fastp at Q25 and MiXCR to the public reads, then kept only in-frame beta chains. Each CDR3 protein appears once, grouped with its most common genes and DNA. TCRdb's processing, not the study's, gives the V and J calls here. Here the sample has 300,000 to 400,000 distinct CDR3 sequences; 15% to 20% occur a single time. The ten largest clonotypes hold approximately 35% of the sample.

The sample here was peripheral blood mononuclear cells (PBMCs), taken at new diagnosis, from a patient treated with antithyroid drugs. The chain couples TRBV5-5 to TRBJ2-3, with TRBD2 identical over 7 junction bases. This receptor was taken from a female donor with Graves disease. CDR3 loop: CASSPLADNTDTQYF. The DNA reads TGTGCCAGCAGCCCCCTAGCGGATAACACAGATACGCAGTATTTT. The full variable domain, with segments outside the CDR3 supplied by the reference TRBV5-5 and TRBJ2-3 proteins, appears as DAGVTQSPTHLIKTRGQQVTLRCSPISGHKSVSWYQQVLGQGPQFIFQYYEKEERGRGNFPDRFSARQFPNYSSELNVNALLLGDSALYLCASSPLADNTDTQYFGPGTRLTVL.